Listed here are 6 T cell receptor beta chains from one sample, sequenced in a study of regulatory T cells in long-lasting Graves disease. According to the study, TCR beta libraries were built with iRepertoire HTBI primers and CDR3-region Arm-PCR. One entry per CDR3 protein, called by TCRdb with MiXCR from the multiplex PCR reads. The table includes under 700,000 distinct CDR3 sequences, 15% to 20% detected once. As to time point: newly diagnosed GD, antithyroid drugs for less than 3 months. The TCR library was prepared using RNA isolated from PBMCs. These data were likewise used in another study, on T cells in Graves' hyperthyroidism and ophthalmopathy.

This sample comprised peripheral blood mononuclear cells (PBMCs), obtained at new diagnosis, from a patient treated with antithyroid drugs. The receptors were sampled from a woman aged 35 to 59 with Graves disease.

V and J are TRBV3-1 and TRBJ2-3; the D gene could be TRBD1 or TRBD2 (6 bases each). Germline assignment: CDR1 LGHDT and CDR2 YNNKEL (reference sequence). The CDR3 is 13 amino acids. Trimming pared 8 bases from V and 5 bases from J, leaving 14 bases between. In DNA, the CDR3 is TGTGCCAGCGGGGGGCCTCGGGAAGATACGCAGTATTTT. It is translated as CASGGPREDTQYF.

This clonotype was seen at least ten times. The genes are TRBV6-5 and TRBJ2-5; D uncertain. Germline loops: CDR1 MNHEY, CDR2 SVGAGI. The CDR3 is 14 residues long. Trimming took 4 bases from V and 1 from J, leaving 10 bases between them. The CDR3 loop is CASSSVGPQETQYF. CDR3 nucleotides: TGTGCCAGCAGTTCTGTAGGCCCCCAAGAGACCCAGTACTTC.

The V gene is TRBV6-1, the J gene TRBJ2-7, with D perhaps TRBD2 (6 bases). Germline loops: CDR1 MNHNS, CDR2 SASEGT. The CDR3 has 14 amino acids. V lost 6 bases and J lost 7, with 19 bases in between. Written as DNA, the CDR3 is TGTGCCAGCAGCCCCGGGACTCACCAGCATGAGCAGTACTTC. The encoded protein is CASSPGTHQHEQYF.

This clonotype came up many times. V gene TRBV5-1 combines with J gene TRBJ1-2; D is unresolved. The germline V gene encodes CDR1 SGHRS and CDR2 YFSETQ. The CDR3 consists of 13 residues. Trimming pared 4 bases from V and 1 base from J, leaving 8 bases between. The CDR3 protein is CASSKDYNYGYTF. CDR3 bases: TGCGCCAGCAGCAAGGACTATAACTATGGCTACACCTTC.

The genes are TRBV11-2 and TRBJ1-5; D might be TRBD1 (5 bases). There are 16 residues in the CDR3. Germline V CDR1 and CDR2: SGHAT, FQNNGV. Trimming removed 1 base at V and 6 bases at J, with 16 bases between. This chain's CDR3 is CASSLGVAGDSQPQHF. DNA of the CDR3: TGTGCCAGCAGCTTAGGGGTGGCGGGGGATAGTCAGCCCCAGCATTTT.

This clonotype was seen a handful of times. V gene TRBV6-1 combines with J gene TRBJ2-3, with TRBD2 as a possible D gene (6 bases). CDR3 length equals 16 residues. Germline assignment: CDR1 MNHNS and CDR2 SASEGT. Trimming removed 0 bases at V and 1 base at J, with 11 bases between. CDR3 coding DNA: TGTGCCAGCAGTGAAGCGCGGGGCCGGGGCACAGATACGCAGTATTTT. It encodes CASSEARGRGTDTQYF.